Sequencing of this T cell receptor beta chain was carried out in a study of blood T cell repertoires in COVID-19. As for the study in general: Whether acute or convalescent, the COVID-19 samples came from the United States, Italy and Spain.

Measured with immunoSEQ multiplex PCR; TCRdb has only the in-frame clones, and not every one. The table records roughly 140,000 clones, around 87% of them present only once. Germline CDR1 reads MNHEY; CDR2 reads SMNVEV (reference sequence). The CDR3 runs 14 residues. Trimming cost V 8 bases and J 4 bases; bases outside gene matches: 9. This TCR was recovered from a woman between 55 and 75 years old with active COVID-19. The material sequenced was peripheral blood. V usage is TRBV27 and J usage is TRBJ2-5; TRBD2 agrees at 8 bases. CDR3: CASRRAGVGETQYF. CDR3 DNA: TGTGCCAGCCGACGAGCGGGAGTTGGAGAGACCCAGTACTTC.